This TCR beta chain was profiled in a study of glioma-infiltrating T cells. Study details: Low-grade gliomas were grade II; glioblastomas were grade IV at initial diagnosis.

Amplification of TCR alpha and beta CDR3 regions from RNA used iRepertoire nested multiplex PCR. TCRdb re-analysed the multiplex PCR reads in MiXCR, keeping a single row per CDR3 protein. The sample lists 400,000 or so distinct CDR3 sequences, 41% occurring once. CDR3 length: 17 amino acids. V lost 1 base and J lost 4; bases outside the gene matches: 9. Germline CDR1 reads MGHRA; CDR2 reads YSYEKL. This rearrangement joins TRBV4-1 to TRBJ2-1; 8 bases agree with TRBD2. The sequencing input was glioma tissue, nonneoplastic brain tissue, or PBMCs (not recorded which). The TCR originated in a human donor with low-grade glioma or glioblastoma, undergoing nonglioma brain surgery, or in good health (not recorded which). The CDR3 DNA sequence: TGCGCCAGCAGCCAAGGTGAAATAGCGGGGAATTACAATGAGCAGTTCTTC. It codes for CASSQGEIAGNYNEQFF.